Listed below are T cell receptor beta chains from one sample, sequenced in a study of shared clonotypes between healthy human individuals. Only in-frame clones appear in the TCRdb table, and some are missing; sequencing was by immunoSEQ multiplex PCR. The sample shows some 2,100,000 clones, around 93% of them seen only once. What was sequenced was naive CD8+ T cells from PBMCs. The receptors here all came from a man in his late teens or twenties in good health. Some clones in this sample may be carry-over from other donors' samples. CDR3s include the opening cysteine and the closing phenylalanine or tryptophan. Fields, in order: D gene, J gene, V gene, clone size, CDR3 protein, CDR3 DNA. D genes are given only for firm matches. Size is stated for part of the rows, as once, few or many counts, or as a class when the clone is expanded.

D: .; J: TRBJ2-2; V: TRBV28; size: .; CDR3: CAGRPSYTGELFF; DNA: TGTGCCGGCAGGCCTAGTTACACCGGGGAGCTGTTTTTT
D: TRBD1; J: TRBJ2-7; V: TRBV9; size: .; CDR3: CASSFGQGAEQYF; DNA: TGTGCCAGCAGCTTTGGACAGGGAGCGGAGCAGTACTTC
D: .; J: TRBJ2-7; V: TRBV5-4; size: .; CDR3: CASSLGDEQYF; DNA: TGTGCCAGCAGCTTGGGTGACGAGCAGTACTTC
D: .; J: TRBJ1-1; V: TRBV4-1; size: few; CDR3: CASSQARPNTEAFF; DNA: TGCGCCAGCAGCCAAGCTCGCCCGAACACTGAAGCTTTCTTT
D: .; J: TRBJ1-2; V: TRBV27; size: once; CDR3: CASSPLPGSGGYTF; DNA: TGTGCCAGCAGTCCCCTTCCCGGAAGCGGTGGCTACACCTTC
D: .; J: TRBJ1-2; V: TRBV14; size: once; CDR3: CASSHRTDYGYTF; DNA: TGTGCCAGCAGCCACAGGACAGACTATGGCTACACCTTC
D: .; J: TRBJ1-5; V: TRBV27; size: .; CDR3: CASSSNRAAGSLSNQPQHF; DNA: TGTGCCAGCAGTAGTAACAGGGCGGCTGGGTCTTTGAGCAATCAGCCCCAGCATTTT
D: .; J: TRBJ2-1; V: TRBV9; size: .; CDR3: CASSLVGVSYNEQFF; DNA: TGTGCCAGCAGCCTCGTGGGGGTATCCTACAATGAGCAGTTCTTC
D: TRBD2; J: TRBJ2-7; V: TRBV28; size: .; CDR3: CASRPGLASYEQYF; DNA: TGTGCCAGCAGACCGGGACTAGCGTCCTACGAGCAGTACTTC
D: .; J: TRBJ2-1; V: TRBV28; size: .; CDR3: CASSTDKLRFYYEQFF; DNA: TGTGCCAGCAGTACGGACAAGCTCCGGTTTTACTATGAGCAGTTCTTC
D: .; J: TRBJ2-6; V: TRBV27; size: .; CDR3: CASSTYDEQGTPGANVLTF; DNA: TGTGCCAGCAGCACCTATGACGAGCAGGGGACTCCTGGGGCCAACGTCCTGACTTTC
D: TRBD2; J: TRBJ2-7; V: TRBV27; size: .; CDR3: CASSLSWEGREQYF; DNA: TGTGCCAGCAGTTTGTCGTGGGAGGGGCGCGAGCAGTACTTC
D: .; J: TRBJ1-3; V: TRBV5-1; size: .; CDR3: CASSLAGTTSGNTIYF; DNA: TGCGCCAGCAGCTTGGCAGGGACAACCTCTGGAAACACCATATATTTT
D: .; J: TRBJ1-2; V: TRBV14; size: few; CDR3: CASSQVAKSRGYGYTF; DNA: TGTGCCAGCAGCCAAGTGGCAAAGAGTCGGGGCTATGGCTACACCTTC
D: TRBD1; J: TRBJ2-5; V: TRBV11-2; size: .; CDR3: CASSVTGTGKTQYF; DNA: TGTGCCAGCAGCGTGACCGGGACAGGGAAGACCCAGTACTTC
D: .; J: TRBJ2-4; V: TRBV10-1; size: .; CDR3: CASSERDGKNIQYF; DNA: TGCGCCAGCAGTGAAAGGGATGGCAAAAACATTCAGTACTTC